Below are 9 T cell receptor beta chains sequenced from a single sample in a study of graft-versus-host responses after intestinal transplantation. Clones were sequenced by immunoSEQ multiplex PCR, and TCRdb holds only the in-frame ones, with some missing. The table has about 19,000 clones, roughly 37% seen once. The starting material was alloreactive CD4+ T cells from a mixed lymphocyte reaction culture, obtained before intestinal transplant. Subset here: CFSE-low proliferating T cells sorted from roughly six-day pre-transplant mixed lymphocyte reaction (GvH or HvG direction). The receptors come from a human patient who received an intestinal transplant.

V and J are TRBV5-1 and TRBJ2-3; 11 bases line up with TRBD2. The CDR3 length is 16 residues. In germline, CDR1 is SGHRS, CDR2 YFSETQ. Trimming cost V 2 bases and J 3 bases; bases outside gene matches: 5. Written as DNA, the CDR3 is TGCGCCAGCAGCTTCATAGCGGGGGGGCTAACAGATACGCAGTATTTT. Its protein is CASSFIAGGLTDTQYF.

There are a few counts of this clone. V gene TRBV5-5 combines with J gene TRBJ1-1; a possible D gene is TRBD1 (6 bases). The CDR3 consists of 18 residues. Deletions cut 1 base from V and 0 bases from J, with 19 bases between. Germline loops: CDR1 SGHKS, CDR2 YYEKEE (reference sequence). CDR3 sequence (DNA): TGTGCCAGCAGCTTGTATCCGGACAGAGCGTTCATGAACACTGAAGCTTTCTTT. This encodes CASSLYPDRAFMNTEAFF. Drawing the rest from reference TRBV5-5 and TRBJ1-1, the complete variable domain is DAGVTQSPTHLIKTRGQQVTLRCSPISGHKSVSWYQQVLGQGPQFIFQYYEKEERGRGNFPDRFSARQFPNYSSELNVNALLLGDSALYLCASSLYPDRAFMNTEAFFGQGTRLTVV.

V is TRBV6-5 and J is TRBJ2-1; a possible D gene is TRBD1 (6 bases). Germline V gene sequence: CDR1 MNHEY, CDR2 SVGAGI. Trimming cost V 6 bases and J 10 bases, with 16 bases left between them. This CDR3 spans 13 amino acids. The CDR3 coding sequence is TGTGCCAGCAGGCGCTCAGGGGTAGGGGAGCAGTTCTTC. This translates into CASRRSGVGEQFF.

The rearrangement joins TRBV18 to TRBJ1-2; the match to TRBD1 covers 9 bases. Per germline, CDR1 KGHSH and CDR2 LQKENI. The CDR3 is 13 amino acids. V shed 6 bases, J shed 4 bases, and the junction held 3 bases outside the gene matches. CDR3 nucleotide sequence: TGTGCCAGCTCCCGGGACAGGGCCTATGGCTACACCTTC. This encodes CASSRDRAYGYTF.

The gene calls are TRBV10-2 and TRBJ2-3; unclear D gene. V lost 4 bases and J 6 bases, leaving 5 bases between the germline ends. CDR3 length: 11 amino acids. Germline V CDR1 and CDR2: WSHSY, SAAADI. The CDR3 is CASSVYDTQYF. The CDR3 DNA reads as TGCGCCAGCAGTGTCTACGATACGCAGTATTTT.

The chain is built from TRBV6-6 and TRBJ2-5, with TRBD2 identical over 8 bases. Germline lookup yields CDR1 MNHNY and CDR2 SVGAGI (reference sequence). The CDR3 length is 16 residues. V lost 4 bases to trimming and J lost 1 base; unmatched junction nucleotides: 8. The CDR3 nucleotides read TGTGCCAGCAGTTTACTCGGGGGGGCCGGCCAAGAGACCCAGTACTTC. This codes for CASSLLGGAGQETQYF.

CDR3 protein: CATKGKSSYNEQFF. The CDR3 coding sequence is TGTGCCACCAAGGGCAAGAGCTCCTACAATGAGCAGTTCTTC. The chain uses TRBV6-1 and TRBJ2-1; D is uncertain. Deletions cut 10 bases from V and 0 bases from J, with 13 bases between. CDR1 and CDR2 (germline): MNHNS, SASEGT. This CDR3 contains 14 residues.

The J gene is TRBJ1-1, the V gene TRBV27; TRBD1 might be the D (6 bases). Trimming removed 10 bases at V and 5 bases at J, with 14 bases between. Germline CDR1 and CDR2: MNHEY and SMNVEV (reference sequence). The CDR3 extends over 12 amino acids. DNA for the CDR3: TGTGCCACCTTTGGGGGGCTAACTGAAGCTTTCTTT. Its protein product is CATFGGLTEAFF.

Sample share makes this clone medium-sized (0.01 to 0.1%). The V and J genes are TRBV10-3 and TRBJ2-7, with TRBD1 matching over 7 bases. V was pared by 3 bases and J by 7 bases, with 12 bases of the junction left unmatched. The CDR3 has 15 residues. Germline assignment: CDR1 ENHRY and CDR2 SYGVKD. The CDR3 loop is CAISDPPLDRWEQYF. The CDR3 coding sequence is TGTGCCATCAGTGACCCCCCCCTGGACAGGTGGGAGCAGTACTTC.